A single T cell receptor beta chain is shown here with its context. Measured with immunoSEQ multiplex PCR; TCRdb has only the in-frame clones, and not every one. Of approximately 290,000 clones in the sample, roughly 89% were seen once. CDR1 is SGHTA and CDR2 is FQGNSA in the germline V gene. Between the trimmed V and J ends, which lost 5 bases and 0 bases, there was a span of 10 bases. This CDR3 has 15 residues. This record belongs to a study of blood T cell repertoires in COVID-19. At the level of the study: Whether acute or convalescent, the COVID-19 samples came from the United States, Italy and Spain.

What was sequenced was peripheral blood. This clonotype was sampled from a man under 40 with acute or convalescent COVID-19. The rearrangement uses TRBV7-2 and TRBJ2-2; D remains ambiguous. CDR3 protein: CASSPRYANTGELFF. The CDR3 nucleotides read TGTGCCAGCAGCCCGAGATACGCGAACACCGGGGAGCTGTTTTTT.